This T cell receptor (beta chain) was sequenced during a study of molecular identifiers for immune sequencing clone quantification. Study-wide results and caveats: Same-barcode identical TCR molecules could make highly expanded clones look smaller than they are.

Deletions cut 3 bases from V and 2 bases from J, with 11 bases between. Germline V gene data show CDR1 as KGHDR and CDR2 as SFDVKD. The CDR3 extends over 15 amino acids. TCRdb processed the PCR reads anew with MiXCR; each CDR3 protein has one entry. The repertoire holds roughly 93,000 distinct CDR3 sequences, with approximately 23% as singletons. This clonotype was counted between two and nine times. Its antigen is not known. A CD8+CD4-CCR7+CD45RA+ phenotype served as the sorting definition for naive CD8 T cells. The V and J genes are TRBV24-1 and TRBJ2-3, with D possibly matching TRBD1 (5 bases). The sample was naive CD8+ T cells from blood, with Jurkat cell RNA spiked in. Subset given: FACS-sorted CD8+CD4-CCR7+CD45RA+ naive T cells. This clonotype was sampled from a human donor in good health. Some libraries in this study had Jurkat cell RNA spiked in. The CDR3 nucleotides are TGTGCCACCAGTGATATGGAACAGGCCACAGATACGCAGTATTTT. This codes for CATSDMEQATDTQYF.